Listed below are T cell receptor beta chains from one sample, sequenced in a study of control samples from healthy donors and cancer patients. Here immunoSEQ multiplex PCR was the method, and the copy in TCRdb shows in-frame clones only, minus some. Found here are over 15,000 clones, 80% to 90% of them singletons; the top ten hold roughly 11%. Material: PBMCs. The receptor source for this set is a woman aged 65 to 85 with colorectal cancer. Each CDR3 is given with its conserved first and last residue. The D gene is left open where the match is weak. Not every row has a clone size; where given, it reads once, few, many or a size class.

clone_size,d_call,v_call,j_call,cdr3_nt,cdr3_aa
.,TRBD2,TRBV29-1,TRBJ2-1,TGCAGCGTTCCTCCCGTGGCGGGAGGAGTATACAATGAGCAGTTCTTC,CSVPPVAGGVYNEQFF
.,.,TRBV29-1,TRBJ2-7,TGCAGCGTACTAGGGTACGAGCAGTACTTC,CSVLGYEQYF
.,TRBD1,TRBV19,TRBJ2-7,TGTGCCAGTAGTATACGGGGAAGCCAGGGGGTGGCCTACGAGCAGTACTTC,CASSIRGSQGVAYEQYF
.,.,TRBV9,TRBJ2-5,TGTGCCAGCAGCGTCGACAGTCAAAAGACCCAGTACTTC,CASSVDSQKTQYF
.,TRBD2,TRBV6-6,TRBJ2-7,TGTGCCAGCAGTTCGGCTAGCGGAACCTACGAGCAGTACTTC,CASSSASGTYEQYF
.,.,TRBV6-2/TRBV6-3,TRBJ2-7,TGTGCCAGCAGTTACGACAGGAATTCCTACGAGCAGTACTTC,CASSYDRNSYEQYF
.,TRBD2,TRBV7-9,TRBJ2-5,TGTGCCAGCAGCCCCGGGACTAGCGGTTTTTGGACCCAGTACTTC,CASSPGTSGFWTQYF
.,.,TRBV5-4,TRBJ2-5,TGTGCCAGCAGCGTCTTAGGGACCCAGTACTTC,CASSVLGTQYF
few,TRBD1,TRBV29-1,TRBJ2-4,TGCAGCGTTACTAAAACAGGGGTTAACATTCAGTACTTC,CSVTKTGVNIQYF
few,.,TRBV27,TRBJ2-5,TGTGCCAGCAGTTTCAAAGAGACCCAGTACTTC,CASSFKETQYF
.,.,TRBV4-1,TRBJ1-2,TGCGCCAGCAGCCAGCCGGGAAGGGCCAACTATGGCTACACCTTC,CASSQPGRANYGYTF
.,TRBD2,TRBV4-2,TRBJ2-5,TGTGCCAGCAGCCGAGCGGGACTAGCGTGGGACCAAGAGACCCAGTACTTC,CASSRAGLAWDQETQYF
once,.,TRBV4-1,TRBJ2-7,TGCGCCAGCAGCCAAGAGGGATCTTTGGGCGTCCTGGACTTC,CASSQEGSLGVLDF
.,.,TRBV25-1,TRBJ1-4,TGTGCCAGCAGTGTTAGGGGTAACGAAAAACTGTTTTTT,CASSVRGNEKLFF
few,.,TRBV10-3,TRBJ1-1,TGTGCCATCAGTGAGGGACGGATGAACACTGAAGCTTTCTTT,CAISEGRMNTEAFF
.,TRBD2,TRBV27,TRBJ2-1,TGTGCCAGCACCACCCCGGGACTAGCGGGAAATGAGCAGTTCTTC,CASTTPGLAGNEQFF
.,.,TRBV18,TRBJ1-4,TGTGCCAGCTCACTTCCGGGGCCAGTGGGAGAAAAACTGTTTTTT,CASSLPGPVGEKLFF
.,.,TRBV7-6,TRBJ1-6,TGTGCCAGCAGCCGCGGGGCCGGACTGTATAATTCACCCCTCCACTTT,CASSRGAGLYNSPLHF
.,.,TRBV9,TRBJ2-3,TGTGCCAGCAGCGTAGTAGCGTCTAGCACAGATACGCAGTATTTT,CASSVVASSTDTQYF
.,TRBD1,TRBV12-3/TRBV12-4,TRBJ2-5,TGTGCCAGCAGTTTAGGGGGACAGGCCCTGCACTTC,CASSLGGQALHF
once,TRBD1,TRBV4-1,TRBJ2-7,TGCGCCAGCAGCCAAGATAGGGGGGACAGGGCTACCTTTTTC,CASSQDRGDRATFF
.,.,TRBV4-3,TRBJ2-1,TGCGCCAGCAGCCAATCCTCAGACCTCCCCAATGAGCAGTTCTTC,CASSQSSDLPNEQFF
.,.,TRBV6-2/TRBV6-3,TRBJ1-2,TGTGCCAGCAGTTCACCCGAGACAGCTAACTATGGCTACACCTTC,CASSSPETANYGYTF